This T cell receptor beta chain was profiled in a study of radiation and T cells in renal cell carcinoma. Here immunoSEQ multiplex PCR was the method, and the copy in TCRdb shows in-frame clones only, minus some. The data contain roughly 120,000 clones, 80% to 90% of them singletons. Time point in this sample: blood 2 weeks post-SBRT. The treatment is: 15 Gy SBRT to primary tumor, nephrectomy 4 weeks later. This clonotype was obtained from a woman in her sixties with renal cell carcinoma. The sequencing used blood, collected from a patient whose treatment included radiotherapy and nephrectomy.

The DNA for the CDR3 is TGTGCCATCAGTGATACAGGGGGCAACACTGAAGCTTTCTTT. The encoded protein is CAISDTGGNTEAFF. The chain links TRBV10-3 to TRBJ1-1, with 9 bases matching TRBD1. CDR1 is ENHRY, CDR2 SYGVKD, per germline. Losses at the gene ends were 3 bases for V and 2 bases for J; bases not matched to a gene: 1. This CDR3 contains 14 residues.